Listed here is a single T cell receptor (beta chain). Its antigen is still unknown. TCRdb reanalysed the 5' RACE reads using MiXCR and keeps one entry per CDR3 protein. The sample has approximately 300,000 distinct CDR3 sequences; about 6.6% are singletons. This sample was included in a study of T cells after yellow fever vaccination. Study-level points and caveats: Overall, a small share of clonotypes was seen in both CD4 and CD8 compartments.

V trimming: 4 bases; J trimming: 8 bases; junction bases outside the gene matches: 9. The CDR3 extends over 14 amino acids. Looked up from germline, CDR1 is SGHVS and CDR2 is FQNEAQ. The source was PBMCs, collected roughly 47 days after the first yellow fever vaccination. The gene calls are TRBV7-8 and TRBJ1-2, with 8 bases lining up with TRBD1. This clonotype originated in a man in his late teens or twenties who received the YFV17D yellow fever vaccine. Here the CDR3 DNA reads TGTGCCAGCAGCTCTAGACAGGGGCATGGGGGCTACACCTTC. This translates into CASSSRQGHGGYTF.